This TCR beta chain was documented in a study of beta chain features in type 1 diabetes. Findings and caveats of the study: A moderate, significant TCRB CDR3 shortening appeared in type 1 diabetes across four CD4+ subsets.

Turning to this clone: Its antigen is not identified.

V trimming: 1 base; J trimming: 4 bases; junction bases outside the gene matches: 3. Germline V gene lookup returns CDR1 GTSNPN and CDR2 SVGIG (reference sequence). The CDR3 has 14 residues. Since all of the isolated RNA was reverse transcribed, expressed TCRB transcripts were what got sequenced. Measured with immunoSEQ multiplex PCR; TCRdb has only the in-frame clones, and not every one. The sample holds some 63,000 clones, around three fifths seen once. The clonotype was recovered from a woman between 18 and 29 years old in good health. Sequenced input: Tregs from blood. The chain combines TRBV30 with TRBJ1-5, with 8 nucleotides matching TRBD1. CDR3 region: CAWSGRTGNQPQHF. CDR3 coding DNA: TGTGCCTGGAGTGGCAGGACAGGGAATCAGCCCCAGCATTTT.